The present T cell receptor (beta chain) was sequenced within a study of blood T cell repertoires in COVID-19. Study at large: Sites across the United States, Italy and Spain contributed samples from acute and convalescent COVID-19.

The data were produced by immunoSEQ multiplex PCR, yet TCRdb's version contains in-frame clones alone and is incomplete. The table has roughly 500,000 clones, more than 75% seen once. The V gene's germline CDR1 is SGHTA and CDR2 FQGNSA. V lost 4 bases, J lost 6 bases, and 13 bases lay in between. The CDR3 has 14 residues. The cohort comprised adults aged roughly 18 to 95 years residing in about 25 US areas. Each participant's cohort was designated according to participant-reported clinical history. Before being deemed recovered, Cohort 3 donors had two negative PCRs, clearance, or symptom resolution. This clone has only a few counts.

The receptor was isolated from a woman in her thirties or forties who had recovered from COVID-19. Sequencing was done on a sample of PBMCs or T cells enriched from blood (not recorded which). The chain employs TRBV7-2 and TRBJ1-5, with D possibly TRBD1 on 5 matching bases. The CDR3 DNA reads as TGTGCCAGCAGCTCGGGGGGTCTGTCTCAGCCCCAGCATTTT. Translation gives CASSSGGLSQPQHF.